A few counts support the clone carrying this T cell receptor beta chain. Its antigen is as yet unknown. Molecular-barcoded quantitative 5'-RACE produced these TCR beta libraries. TCRdb independently ran MiXCR on the 5' RACE reads; one entry per CDR3 protein. The table records roughly 280,000 distinct CDR3 sequences, 20% of them present only once. The sample belongs to a study of CD8 T cells in ankylosing spondylitis. Findings and caveats of the study: A motif of 7 to 9 highly homologous TCR beta variants was seen as apparently characteristic of ankylosing spondylitis blood. Reportedly, matched ankylosing spondylitis synovial fluid was significantly enriched for disease-linked clones. A subset of motif variants has previously been described in the synovial fluid and blood of reactive arthritis.

The CDR3 is made up of 15 amino acids. V lost 2 bases, J lost 2 bases, and 10 bases lay in between. Germline V gene lookup returns CDR1 SGHRS and CDR2 YFSETQ. This sequence was found in a male donor with ankylosing spondylitis or in good health (not recorded which). V is TRBV5-1 and J is TRBJ2-2; D not certain. Sample: blood, either unsorted or a sorted T cell fraction (not recorded which). The CDR3 region is CASSLSTVNTGELFF. Written as DNA, the CDR3 is TGCGCCAGCAGCTTATCCACCGTCAACACCGGGGAGCTGTTTTTT.